The subject of this entry is one TCR beta chain. The data were obtained in a study of shared clonotypes between healthy human individuals. The CDR3 is 17 amino acids. Per the germline V gene, CDR1 is SGHTA and CDR2 is FQGNSA. The V gene end was trimmed by 1 base and the J gene end by 7 bases; junction bases not matched to a gene: 10. Some clones are missing from TCRdb's copy, which holds only in-frame ones; the method was immunoSEQ multiplex PCR. The sample has approximately 2.3 million clones, 93% seen once; the top ten hold 0.39%. The V gene is TRBV7-2, the J gene TRBJ2-1; 10 bases match TRBD2. The clonotype comes from a man between 18 and 35 years old in good health. Some clones in this sample may be carry-over from other donors' samples. Material for sequencing was naive CD4+ T cells from PBMCs. This sample's subset: CD45RA+ positively selected. CDR3: CASSLVASGRVRNEQFF. CDR3 DNA sequence: TGTGCCAGCAGCTTAGTGGCTAGCGGGAGAGTGAGGAATGAGCAGTTCTTC.